This T cell receptor beta chain was sequenced for a study of long-term antiretroviral therapy in people with HIV. Survey level was the resolution at which the v3.0 immunoSEQ assay ran. Sequenced by immunoSEQ multiplex PCR; TCRdb stores in-frame clones only, minus some. The repertoire has about 38,000 clones, around 80% of them found once; the top ten carry 5.2%. This CDR3 region has 15 residues. With 2 bases removed from V and 2 bases from J, the gap between germline ends came to 13 bases. CDR1 is MDHEN and CDR2 is SYDVKM in the germline V gene. Sequenced material: unsorted PBMCs, taken 1.5 years after starting antiretroviral therapy. The sequence came from a man aged 18 to 29 with HIV. This chain connects TRBV28 to TRBJ2-7; D remains ambiguous. For the CDR3, the DNA is TGTGCCAGCAGTTTAACTCCAAGTAACGCCTACGAGCAGTACTTC. Translated, it gives CASSLTPSNAYEQYF.